A single sample gave rise to the 6 T cell receptor beta chains below, sequenced in a study of Graves' ophthalmopathy and Graves' hyperthyroidism. TCR beta CDR3 regions were amplified from RNA transcripts. Scientists carried out first-round RT-PCR using HTBI primers and then a second-round multiplex PCR. TCRdb re-derived calls from the multiplex PCR reads in MiXCR, one entry per CDR3 protein. The table lists hundreds of thousands of distinct CDR3 sequences, roughly 40% of them singletons. Sequencing used peripheral blood. The source is an adult man with Graves' ophthalmopathy.

This clonotype showed up just a few times. The junction departs from germline at one end; a sequencing error may be responsible. The rearrangement joins TRBV20-1 to TRBJ2-7; D ambiguous. This CDR3 has 15 amino acids. Germline CDR1 reads DFQATT; CDR2 reads SNEGSKA (reference sequence). The CDR3: CSASGTGKSSDEQYF. CDR3 DNA sequence: TGCAGTGCTAGTGGAACGGGTAAATCCTCCGACGAGCAGTACTTC.

This clonotype showed up just a few times. The chain uses TRBV29-1 and TRBJ2-2; D unresolved. V was shortened by 5 bases and J by 7 bases, with 17 bases between the two germline ends. The germline V gene has CDR1 SQVTM and CDR2 ANQGSEA. CDR3 length: 14 residues. The DNA of the CDR3 is TGCAGCGTTCGCCTCCGGGCCTCCCGCGGGGAGCTGTTTTTT. Its protein is CSVRLRASRGELFF.

The chain carries TRBV20-1 and TRBJ1-5; TRBD1 aligns across 7 bases. This CDR3 contains 18 residues. Germline CDR1 and CDR2: DFQATT and SNEGSKA (reference sequence). With 0 bases clipped from V and 0 bases from J, the junction kept 11 bases outside the gene matches. The CDR3: CSARDLGTDTGSNQPQHF. The CDR3 DNA is TGCAGTGCTAGAGATCTAGGGACAGACACTGGTAGCAATCAGCCCCAGCATTTT.

Of note for this clonotype: Sequence at one end of the junction differs from germline and may be a read error. The rearrangement joins TRBV5-1 to TRBJ1-6; D possibly corresponds to TRBD1 (5 bases). Germline V CDR1 and CDR2: SGHRS, YFSETQ. This CDR3 has 13 amino acids. This CDR3 reads CASSYGTRSPLHF. In DNA form, the CDR3 reads TGTGCCAGCAGCTACGGGACTCGGTCACCCCTCCACTTT.

V is TRBV10-3 and J is TRBJ1-1; 10 positions agree with TRBD1. CDR1 and CDR2 from the germline V gene are ENHRY and SYGVKD. V lost 11 bases and J lost 2; bases outside the gene matches: 14. The CDR3 is 16 residues long. For the CDR3, the DNA is TGTGCCGCCAGGGCCGGGACAGGGGTTATAAACACTGAAGCTTTCTTT. It codes for CAARAGTGVINTEAFF.

The V call is TRBV25-1, the J call TRBJ2-2; TRBD1 is a possible D gene (6 bases). The V end lost 11 bases, the J end lost 6 bases, and 16 bases lay between the germline ends. The CDR3 length is 13 residues. Germline assignment: CDR1 MGHDK and CDR2 SYGVNS. CDR3 nucleotide sequence: TGTGCCTGGGACATAAGGGGTCCCGGGGAGCTGTTTTTT. This sequence encodes CAWDIRGPGELFF.